One sample yielded the 28 T cell receptor beta chains listed below, sequenced in a study of radiotherapy plus CTLA-4 blockade in lung cancer. Produced via immunoSEQ multiplex PCR; TCRdb's table is partial and in-frame only. The table shows about 15,000 clones, with under 75% occurring only once. The material sequenced was peripheral blood, taken from a patient treated with radiotherapy plus ipilimumab. These receptors were collected from a human donor with non-small cell lung cancer whose response to radiotherapy plus ipilimumab could not be evaluated.

This clone was found once. The chain links TRBV6-4 to TRBJ2-5; 8 bases fit TRBD2. The ends lost 3 bases at V and 2 bases at J; junction bases unmatched: 5. CDR1 MRHNA and CDR2 SNTAGT come from the germline V gene. CDR3 size: 15 residues. The CDR3 region has the DNA TGTGCCAGCAGTGAGAGGAGCGGGGGACAAGAGACCCAGTACTTC. As protein: CASSERSGGQETQYF.

V is TRBV11-2 and J is TRBJ2-5, with D perhaps TRBD2 (5 bases). Germline loops: CDR1 SGHAT, CDR2 FQNNGV. The CDR3 runs 16 residues. V was shortened by 1 base and J by 4 bases, with 16 bases between the two germline ends. For the CDR3, the DNA is TGTGCCAGCAGCTTAGTTCGCGGGTTGAGGAGAGAGACCCAGTACTTC. It encodes CASSLVRGLRRETQYF. Using reference TRBV11-2 and TRBJ2-5 for the parts outside the CDR3, the full variable domain is EAGVAQSPRYKIIEKRQSVAFWCNPISGHATLYWYQQILGQGPKLLIQFQNNGVVDDSQLPKDRFSAERLKGVDSTLKIQPAKLEDSAVYLCASSLVRGLRRETQYFGPGTRLLVL.

The rearrangement joins TRBV6-5 to TRBJ1-6; D is uncertain. This CDR3 is built from 15 residues. The V gene lost 0 bases and the J gene lost 6 bases, with 9 bases spanning the gap. CDR1 MNHEY and CDR2 SVGAGI come from the germline V gene. The DNA for the CDR3 is TGTGCCAGCAGTTACTCGGCGGGGTTTAATTCACCCCTCCACTTT. This codes for CASSYSAGFNSPLHF.

This clone was seen more than once but under ten times. This sequence joins TRBV13 and TRBJ2-7; TRBD2 is a possible D gene (6 bases). Per the germline V gene, CDR1 is PRHDT and CDR2 is FYEKMQ (reference sequence). The V and J ends lost 5 bases and 9 bases respectively, with 17 bases between them. This CDR3 has 13 amino acids. The CDR3 protein is CASSNTRENVQYV. DNA of the CDR3: TGTGCCAGCAGCAACACCCGGGAGAATGTGCAGTACGTC.

The chain employs TRBV5-1 and TRBJ1-1, with D unresolved. There are 13 residues in the CDR3. Germline CDR1 SGHRS, CDR2 YFSETQ. V was shortened by 4 bases and J by 0 bases, with 7 bases between the two germline ends. CDR3 DNA: TGCGCCAGCAGCGAGGGATTGAACACTGAAGCTTTCTTT. Translating gives CASSEGLNTEAFF.

V and J are TRBV6-5 and TRBJ1-1, with 8 positions matching TRBD1. Germline lookup yields CDR1 MNHEY and CDR2 SVGAGI. The CDR3 contains 14 residues. The V gene end was trimmed by 5 bases and the J gene end by 5 bases; junction bases not matched to a gene: 7. DNA of the CDR3: TGTGCCAGCAGTGACGGACAGGGAGGGACTGAAGCTTTCTTT. This sequence encodes CASSDGQGGTEAFF.

The J gene is TRBJ2-1, the V gene TRBV5-5; no firm D call. Trimming left V 1 base short and J 4 bases short, with 6 bases between. The CDR3 spans 13 residues. CDR1 SGHKS and CDR2 YYEKEE come from the germline V gene (reference sequence). This CDR3 is CASSLTVYNEQFF. CDR3 nucleotide sequence: TGTGCCAGCAGCTTGACAGTTTACAATGAGCAGTTCTTC. The whole variable domain, remainder taken from reference TRBV5-5 and TRBJ2-1, is DAGVTQSPTHLIKTRGQQVTLRCSPISGHKSVSWYQQVLGQGPQFIFQYYEKEERGRGNFPDRFSARQFPNYSSELNVNALLLGDSALYLCASSLTVYNEQFFGPGTRLTVL.

The chain couples TRBV28 to TRBJ1-2; 7 nucleotides agree with TRBD1. The CDR3 spans 12 residues. The trim removed 6 bases at V and 2 bases at J, leaving 0 bases unmatched. Germline-derived CDR1 and CDR2 are MDHEN and SYDVKM. The chain's CDR3 is CASRQGNYGYTF. The CDR3 DNA sequence: TGTGCCAGCAGACAGGGGAACTATGGCTACACCTTC.

The CDR3 DNA sequence: TGCAGCGTTGAGGGACAGGGGAAAGCTTTCTTT. Its protein is CSVEGQGKAFF. The J gene is TRBJ1-1, the V gene TRBV29-1; 10 bases agree with TRBD1. Germline V gene lookup returns CDR1 SQVTM and CDR2 ANQGSEA. The CDR3 is made up of 11 amino acids. Losses at the gene ends were 3 bases for V and 9 bases for J; bases not matched to a gene: 1. The variable domain in full, with the rest retrieved from reference TRBV29-1 and TRBJ1-1, is SAVISQKPSRDICQRGTSLTIQCQVDSQVTMMFWYRQQPGQSLTLIATANQGSEATYESGFVIDKFPISRPNLTFSTLTVSNMSPEDSSIYLCSVEGQGKAFFGQGTRLTVV.

Of note for this clone: The sample contains more than one DNA sequence encoding this CDR3. The rearrangement links TRBV4-3 to TRBJ1-4; a possible D gene is TRBD1 (5 bases). Trimming removed 1 base at V and 8 bases at J, with 14 bases between. CDR1 LGHNA and CDR2 YSLEER come from the germline V gene. CDR3 length: 15 residues. DNA for the CDR3: TGCGCCAGCAGCCAAGTAGGATCGGGGGAGGAAAAACTGTTTTTT. This sequence encodes CASSQVGSGEEKLFF.

The V call is TRBV27, the J call TRBJ2-1; TRBD1 agrees at 7 bases. V gave up 2 bases and J gave up 6 bases; unmatched junction bases: 7. The CDR3 runs to 15 residues. The germline gives CDR1 MNHEY, CDR2 SMNVEV (reference sequence). The CDR3 DNA reads as TGTGCCAGCAGTTTAAGCACAGGGGTGGGCAATGAGCAGTTCTTC. This translates into CASSLSTGVGNEQFF.

Turning to this clone: Compared with germline, one end of the junction differs, possibly owing to a read error. The chain uses TRBV7-7 and TRBJ2-5, with 7 positions matching TRBD2. This CDR3 is 13 amino acids long. Per the germline V gene, CDR1 is SSHAT and CDR2 is FNYEAQ (reference sequence). This CDR3 is CASSSSGQETQYF. The CDR3 coding sequence is TGTGCTAGCAGCTCTAGCGGACAAGAGACCCAGTACTTC. Full variable domain (rest looked up from reference TRBV7-7 and TRBJ2-5): GAGVSQSPRYKVTKRGQDVTLRCDPISSHATLYWYQQALGQGPEFLTYFNYEAQPDKSGLPSDRFSAERPEGSISTLTIQRTEQRDSAMYRCASSSSGQETQYFGPGTRLLVL.

This chain uses TRBV29-1 with TRBJ2-3; D gene unclear. The CDR3 length is 11 residues. V gave up 2 bases and J gave up 4 bases, with 4 bases separating them. Germline-derived CDR1 and CDR2 are SQVTM and ANQGSEA. The CDR3 region is CSVEQSDTQYF. CDR3 nucleotide sequence: TGCAGCGTTGAACAGTCAGATACGCAGTATTTT.

This clone was found a few times. The chain carries TRBV5-1 and TRBJ2-3, with TRBD2 identical over 11 bases. This CDR3 contains 14 residues. Germline CDR1 reads SGHRS; CDR2 reads YFSETQ. The V and J ends lost 6 bases and 7 bases, in that order; junction bases with no gene match: 7. The CDR3 protein is CASIFSGGVNTQYF. CDR3 DNA sequence: TGCGCCAGCATATTTAGCGGGGGGGTGAATACGCAGTATTTT.

This chain uses TRBV30 with TRBJ2-7; a possible D gene is TRBD1 (6 bases). Trimming took 2 bases from V and 3 from J, leaving 11 bases between them. The CDR3 length is 13 residues. Per the germline V gene, CDR1 is GTSNPN and CDR2 is SVGIG (reference sequence). CDR3 bases: TGTGCCTGGAGTCCAGGACAGAGCTACGAGCAGTACGTC. It codes for CAWSPGQSYEQYV.

The V gene is TRBV7-2, the J gene TRBJ1-2; D is perhaps TRBD1 (5 bases). Deletions cut 5 bases from V and 4 bases from J, with 14 bases between. The CDR3 sequence is 14 residues long. Germline V lookup: CDR1 SGHTA, CDR2 FQGNSA. CDR3 region: CASSPPGLTYGYTF. DNA for the CDR3: TGTGCCAGCAGCCCGCCGGGACTAACCTATGGCTACACCTTC.

The CDR3 DNA sequence: TGTGCCAGCAGCCCGGGACTAGCGGGGGGGCCGGTTGTCTATGAGCAGTTCTTC. This encodes CASSPGLAGGPVVYEQFF. The chain has TRBV7-8 and TRBJ2-1; 16 nucleotides align to TRBD2. CDR1 SGHVS and CDR2 FQNEAQ come from the germline V gene. This CDR3 spans 18 amino acids. V dropped 5 bases and J dropped 8; count of bases not matched to a gene: 12.

The table lists this clone with a few counts. V and J are TRBV23-1 and TRBJ1-6, with D uncertain. TRBV23-1 belongs to the ORF category, with a function that is uncertain. The length of the CDR3 is 15 residues. The ends were cut back, 5 bases at V and 13 bases at J, with 21 bases in the middle. The CDR3 reads CASSGRRRRSGPLHF. The CDR3 coding sequence is TGCGCCAGCAGTGGTCGTAGGCGGAGGTCCGGGCCCCTCCACTTT.

The rearrangement uses TRBV5-1 and TRBJ1-3, with 9 bases lining up with TRBD1. The germline V gene encodes CDR1 SGHRS and CDR2 YFSETQ. The ends lost 4 bases at V and 3 bases at J; junction bases unmatched: 8. CDR3 length equals 16 residues. CDR3 coding DNA: TGCGCCAGCAGCACCGAACAGGGGGCGGGTGGAAACACCATATATTTT. It encodes CASSTEQGAGGNTIYF.

The chain carries TRBV7-2 and TRBJ2-3; D is perhaps TRBD1 (6 bases). Germline CDR1 SGHTA, CDR2 FQGNSA. V was clipped by 0 bases and J by 6 bases, with 10 bases between them. CDR3 length: 14 amino acids. The CDR3 DNA reads as TGTGCCAGCAGCTTAGCGACAGGAATGGATACGCAGTATTTT. Translated: CASSLATGMDTQYF.

This clone was seen a single time. The genes are TRBV11-2 and TRBJ2-2; 9 nucleotides agree with TRBD1. V was clipped by 5 bases and J by 1 base; unmatched bases: 2. From germline, CDR1 is SGHAT and CDR2 FQNNGV. The CDR3 length is 15 residues. The DNA of the CDR3 is TGTGCCAGCAGCCGACAGGGGGGGAACACCGGGGAGCTGTTTTTT. It yields the protein CASSRQGGNTGELFF.

The rearrangement links TRBV30 to TRBJ1-2; tentative D call: TRBD1 (5 bases). There are 10 residues in the CDR3. Deletions cut 7 bases from V and 6 bases from J, with 9 bases between. Germline V gene data show CDR1 as GTSNPN and CDR2 as SVGIG (reference sequence). This CDR3 is CASWGDGYTF. As DNA, the CDR3 is TGTGCCTCTTGGGGGGATGGCTACACCTTC. Full variable domain (remainder filled in from reference TRBV30 and TRBJ1-2): SQTIHQWPATLVQPVGSPLSLECTVEGTSNPNLYWYRQAAGRGLQLLFYSVGIGQISSEVPQNLSASRPQDRQFILSSKKLLLSDSGFYLCASWGDGYTFGSGTRLTVV.

A few counts support this clone. The V and J genes are TRBV4-2 and TRBJ1-3; no reliable D call. In germline, CDR1 is LGHNA, CDR2 YNFKEQ. The CDR3 runs to 15 residues. V was cut by 0 bases and J by 0 bases, with 6 bases left in between. The CDR3 sequence: CASSQDGNSGNTIYF. The CDR3 DNA reads as TGTGCCAGCAGCCAAGATGGCAACTCTGGAAACACCATATATTTT.

The genes are TRBV25-1 and TRBJ2-5; 7 bases fit TRBD2. Per the germline V gene, CDR1 is MGHDK and CDR2 is SYGVNS. CDR3 size: 13 residues. Trimming cost V 2 bases and J 9 bases; bases outside gene matches: 6. CDR3 region: CASSEPPGGAQYF. CDR3 coding DNA: TGTGCCAGCAGTGAACCGCCTGGGGGGGCCCAGTACTTC.

In its sample, this clone was seen a few times. V usage is TRBV5-1 and J usage is TRBJ2-2, with D perhaps TRBD1 (6 bases). The V gene lost 4 bases and the J gene lost 4 bases, with 14 bases spanning the gap. Germline V lookup: CDR1 SGHRS, CDR2 YFSETQ. The CDR3 length is 15 residues. The CDR3 sequence: CASSTQQGSTGELFF. The CDR3, as DNA: TGCGCCAGCAGCACCCAACAGGGTAGCACCGGGGAGCTGTTTTTT.

The chain links TRBV19 to TRBJ2-7; the match to TRBD1 covers 11 bases. V lost 4 bases and J lost 4; bases outside the gene matches: 6. The CDR3 runs 15 residues. CDR1 is LNHDA and CDR2 is SQIVND in the germline V gene (reference sequence). In DNA form, the CDR3 reads TGTGCCAGTAGTACCCCCGGGACAGGGGGTTACGAGCAGTACTTC. Translated, it gives CASSTPGTGGYEQYF.

The chain links TRBV27 to TRBJ1-1; TRBD1 might be the D (6 bases). The CDR3 spans 13 residues. Germline V lookup: CDR1 MNHEY, CDR2 SMNVEV (reference sequence). CDR3 sequence: CSRRGQKTTEAFF. The CDR3 nucleotides read TGTAGTCGAAGGGGACAAAAGACGACTGAAGCTTTCTTT.

In its sample, this clone was seen once. The chain recombines TRBV18 with TRBJ1-5; 8 bases are a match to TRBD1. The germline gives CDR1 KGHSH, CDR2 LQKENI. The length of the CDR3 is 14 residues. J gave up 8 bases and V 3 bases, and 6 bases lay outside the gene matches. In DNA, the CDR3 is TGTGCCAGCTCACCGGACAGGGAGGATGAGCCCCAGCATTTT. Protein: CASSPDREDEPQHF.